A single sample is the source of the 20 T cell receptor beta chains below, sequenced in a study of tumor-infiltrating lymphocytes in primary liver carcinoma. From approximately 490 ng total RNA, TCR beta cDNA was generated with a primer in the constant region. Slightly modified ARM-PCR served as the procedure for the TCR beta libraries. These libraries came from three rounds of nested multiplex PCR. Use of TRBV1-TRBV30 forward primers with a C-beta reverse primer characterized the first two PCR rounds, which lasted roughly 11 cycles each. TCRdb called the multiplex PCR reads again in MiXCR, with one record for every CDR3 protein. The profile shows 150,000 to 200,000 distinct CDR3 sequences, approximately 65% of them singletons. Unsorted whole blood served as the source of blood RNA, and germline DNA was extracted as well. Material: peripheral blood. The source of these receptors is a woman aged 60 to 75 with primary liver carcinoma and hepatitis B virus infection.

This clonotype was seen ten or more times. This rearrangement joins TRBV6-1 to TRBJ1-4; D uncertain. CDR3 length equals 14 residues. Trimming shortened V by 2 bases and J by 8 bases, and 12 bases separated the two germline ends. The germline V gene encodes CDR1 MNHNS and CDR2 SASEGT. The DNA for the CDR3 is TGTGCCAGCAGTGAACAGAAGGCAGCGGAAAAACTGTTTTTT. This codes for CASSEQKAAEKLFF.

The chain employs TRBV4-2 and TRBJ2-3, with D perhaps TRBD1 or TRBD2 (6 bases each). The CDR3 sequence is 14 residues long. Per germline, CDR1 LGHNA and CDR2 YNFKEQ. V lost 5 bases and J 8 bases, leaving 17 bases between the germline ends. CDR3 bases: TGTGCCAGCAGCGGGGTCGGGGGCCTGGGTACGCAGTATTTT. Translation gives CASSGVGGLGTQYF.

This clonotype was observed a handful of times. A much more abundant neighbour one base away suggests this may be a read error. The DNA of the CDR3 is TGTGCCAGCGGTACTCGGGCTGGACAGGGGCGAGGTAGCAATCAGCCCCAGCATTTT. This gives the protein CASGTRAGQGRGSNQPQHF. The chain is built from TRBV6-6 and TRBJ1-5; 9 bases are shared with TRBD1. Per germline, CDR1 MNHNY and CDR2 SVGAGI (reference sequence). V lost 8 bases to trimming and J lost 0 bases; unmatched junction nucleotides: 17. The CDR3 runs 19 residues.

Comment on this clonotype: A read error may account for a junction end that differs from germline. The CDR3 region has the DNA TGTGCCAGCGGCTTGGGGGCCACGGGGCGAGAGACCCAGTACTTC. Its translation: CASGLGATGRETQYF. The chain couples TRBV5-5 to TRBJ2-5, with D perhaps TRBD1 (6 bases). The CDR3 is 15 amino acids. The germline CDR1 and CDR2 sequences are SGHKS and YYEKEE (reference sequence).

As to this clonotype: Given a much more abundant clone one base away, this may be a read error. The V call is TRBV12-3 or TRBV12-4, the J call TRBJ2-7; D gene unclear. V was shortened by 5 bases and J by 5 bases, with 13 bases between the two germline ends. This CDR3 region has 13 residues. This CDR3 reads CASSRSETDEQYF. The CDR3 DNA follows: TGTGCCAGCAGTAGGTCCGAGACCGACGAGCAGTACTTC.

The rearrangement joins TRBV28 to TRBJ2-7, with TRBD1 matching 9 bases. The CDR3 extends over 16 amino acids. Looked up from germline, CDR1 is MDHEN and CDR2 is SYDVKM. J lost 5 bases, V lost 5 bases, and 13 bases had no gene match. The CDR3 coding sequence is TGTGCCAGCAGTGCAAAGCGGGACAGGGTGTTCAACGAGCAGTACTTC. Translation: CASSAKRDRVFNEQYF.

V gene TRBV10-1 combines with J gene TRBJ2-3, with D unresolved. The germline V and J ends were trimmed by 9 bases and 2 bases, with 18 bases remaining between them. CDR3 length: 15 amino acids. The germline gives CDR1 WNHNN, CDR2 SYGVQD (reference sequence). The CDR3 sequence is CASSSQTGTTDTQYF. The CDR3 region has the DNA TGCGCCAGTTCTTCCCAGACTGGAACCACAGATACGCAGTATTTT.

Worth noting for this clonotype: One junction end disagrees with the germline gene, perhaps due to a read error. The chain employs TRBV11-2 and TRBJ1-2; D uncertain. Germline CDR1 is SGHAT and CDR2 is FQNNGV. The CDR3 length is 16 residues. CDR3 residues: CASTLGAGRANYGYTF. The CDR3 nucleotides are TGTGCCAGCACCTTAGGAGCAGGAAGAGCTAACTACGGCTACACCTTC.

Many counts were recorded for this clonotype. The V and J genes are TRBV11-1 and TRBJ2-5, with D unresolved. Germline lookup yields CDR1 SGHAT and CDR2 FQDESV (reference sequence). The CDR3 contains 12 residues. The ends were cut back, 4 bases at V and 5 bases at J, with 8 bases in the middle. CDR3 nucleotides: TGTGCCAGCAGCTACCCCCAGGAGACCCAGTACTTC. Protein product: CASSYPQETQYF.

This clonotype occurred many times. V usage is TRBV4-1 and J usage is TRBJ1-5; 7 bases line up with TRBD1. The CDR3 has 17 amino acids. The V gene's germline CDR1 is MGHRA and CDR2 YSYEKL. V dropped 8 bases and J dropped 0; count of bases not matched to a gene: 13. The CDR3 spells CASSTQTGIYSNQPQHF. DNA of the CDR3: TGCGCCAGCTCCACGCAGACAGGGATTTATAGCAATCAGCCCCAGCATTTT.

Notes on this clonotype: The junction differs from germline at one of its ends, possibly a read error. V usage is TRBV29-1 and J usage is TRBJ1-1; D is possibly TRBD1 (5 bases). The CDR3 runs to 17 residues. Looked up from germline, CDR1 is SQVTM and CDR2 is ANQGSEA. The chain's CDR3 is CSVDREGPAVKNSEAFF. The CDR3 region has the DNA TGCAGCGTTGACAGGGAGGGGCCAGCGGTCAAGAACTCTGAAGCTTTCTTT.

The chain's CDR3 is CASSLENTLRNEQFF. Written as DNA, the CDR3 is TGTGCCAGCAGCTTAGAAAACACCCTTAGAAATGAGCAGTTCTTC. The rearrangement links TRBV11-2 to TRBJ2-1; D remains ambiguous. The V gene's germline CDR1 is SGHAT and CDR2 FQNNGV. Trimming pared 0 bases from V and 7 bases from J, leaving 13 bases between. The CDR3 has 15 residues.

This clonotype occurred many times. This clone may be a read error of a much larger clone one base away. The DNA of the CDR3 is TGTGCCAGCACGGTAGACCGAACCAATGAGCAGTTCTTC. Residues: CASTVDRTNEQFF. The rearrangement links TRBV11-2 to TRBJ2-1; D not certain. The length of the CDR3 is 13 residues. Germline V lookup: CDR1 SGHAT, CDR2 FQNNGV. The V end was cut by 7 bases, the J end by 6 bases, with 13 bases between.

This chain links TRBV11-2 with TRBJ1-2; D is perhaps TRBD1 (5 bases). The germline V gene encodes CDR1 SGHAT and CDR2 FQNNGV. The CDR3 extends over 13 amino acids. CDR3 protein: CVNSLGAGYGYTF. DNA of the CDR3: TGTGTCAACAGCTTAGGGGCCGGTTATGGCTACACCTTC.

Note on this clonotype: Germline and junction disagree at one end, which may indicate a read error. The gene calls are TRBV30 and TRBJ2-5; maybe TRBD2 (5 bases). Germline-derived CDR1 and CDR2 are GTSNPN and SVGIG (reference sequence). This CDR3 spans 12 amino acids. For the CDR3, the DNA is TGCGCCTCACTAGGAGTACGCGAGACCCAGTACTTC. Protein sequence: CASLGVRETQYF.

CDR3 sequence reads: CASSGSPGTSDGANVLTF. The CDR3 DNA reads TGTGCCAGCAGTGGCTCCCCCGGGACTAGCGATGGGGCCAACGTCCTGACTTTC. The chain links TRBV12-3 or TRBV12-4 to TRBJ2-6, with TRBD2 matching 10 bases. This CDR3 is 18 amino acids long. V lost 5 bases to trimming and J lost 3 bases; unmatched junction nucleotides: 10.

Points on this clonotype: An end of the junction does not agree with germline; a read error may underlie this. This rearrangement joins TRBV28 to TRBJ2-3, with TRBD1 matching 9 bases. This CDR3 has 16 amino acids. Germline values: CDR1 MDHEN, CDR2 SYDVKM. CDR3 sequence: CANSSRQGGRPDTHYF. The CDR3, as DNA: TGTGCCAACAGTTCACGACAGGGGGGACGGCCAGATACGCACTATTTT.

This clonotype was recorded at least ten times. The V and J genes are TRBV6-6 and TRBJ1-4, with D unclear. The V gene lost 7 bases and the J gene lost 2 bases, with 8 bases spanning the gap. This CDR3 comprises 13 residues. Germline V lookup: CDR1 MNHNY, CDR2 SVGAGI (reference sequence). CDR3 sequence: CASTEVTNEKLFF. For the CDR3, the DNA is TGTGCCAGCACAGAGGTTACTAATGAAAAACTGTTTTTT.

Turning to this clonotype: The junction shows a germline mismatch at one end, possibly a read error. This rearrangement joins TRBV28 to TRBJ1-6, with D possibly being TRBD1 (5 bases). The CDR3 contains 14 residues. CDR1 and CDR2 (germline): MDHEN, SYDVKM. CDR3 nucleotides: TGTGCCACCAGTTTTCATGGTGGGGGTTCACCCCTCCACTTT. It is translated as CATSFHGGGSPLHF.

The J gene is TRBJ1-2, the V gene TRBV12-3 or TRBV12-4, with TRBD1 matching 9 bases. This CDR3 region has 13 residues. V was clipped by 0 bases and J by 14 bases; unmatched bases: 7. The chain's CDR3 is CASSLAMDRGSTF. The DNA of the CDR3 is TGTGCCAGCAGTTTAGCGATGGACAGGGGATCAACCTTC.